This TCR beta chain was sequenced for a study of OX40 agonist ivuxolimab in advanced cancers. Study-wide context: Past anti-PD-1, anti-PD-L1 or anti-CTLA-4 therapy was accepted, and roughly 37% had received some.

Findings of the study overall: Fewer expanded clones were found on average in CD4+ than in CD8+ T cells.

Germline values: CDR1 SGHVS, CDR2 FNYEAQ. This CDR3 contains 17 residues. Trimming left V 3 bases short and J 5 bases short, with 23 bases between. Here immunoSEQ multiplex PCR was the method, and the copy in TCRdb shows in-frame clones only, minus some. The table records 72,000 or so clones, 85% to 90% of them present only once. A note on this clone: Its antigen is as yet unknown.

The sample was CD4+ or CD8+ T cells sorted from blood, taken in a trial of the OX40 agonist ivuxolimab. The sequence was obtained from an adult with an advanced solid tumor such as melanoma, head and neck, liver or kidney cancer. The chain uses TRBV7-6 and TRBJ2-7; possible D gene TRBD2, 6 bases. This chain's CDR3 is CASSFLSAGTHHNEQYF. DNA for the CDR3: TGTGCCAGCAGCTTCCTATCCGCCGGGACTCACCATAACGAGCAGTACTTC.